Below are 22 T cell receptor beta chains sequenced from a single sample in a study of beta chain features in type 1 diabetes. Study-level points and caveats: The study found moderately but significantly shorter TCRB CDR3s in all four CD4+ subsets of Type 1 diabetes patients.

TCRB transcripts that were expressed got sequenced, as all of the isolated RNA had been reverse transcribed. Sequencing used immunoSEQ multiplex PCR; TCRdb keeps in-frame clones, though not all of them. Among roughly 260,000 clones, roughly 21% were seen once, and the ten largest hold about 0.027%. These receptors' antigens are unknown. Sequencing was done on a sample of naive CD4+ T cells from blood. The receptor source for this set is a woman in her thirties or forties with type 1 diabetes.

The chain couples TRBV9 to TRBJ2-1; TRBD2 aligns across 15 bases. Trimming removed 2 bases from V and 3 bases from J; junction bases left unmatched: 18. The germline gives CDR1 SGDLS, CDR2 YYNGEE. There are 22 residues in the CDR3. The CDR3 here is CASSVRATGTSGGLGFYNEQFF. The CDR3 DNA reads TGTGCCAGCAGCGTCAGGGCAACCGGGACTAGCGGGGGGCTAGGATTCTACAATGAGCAGTTCTTC.

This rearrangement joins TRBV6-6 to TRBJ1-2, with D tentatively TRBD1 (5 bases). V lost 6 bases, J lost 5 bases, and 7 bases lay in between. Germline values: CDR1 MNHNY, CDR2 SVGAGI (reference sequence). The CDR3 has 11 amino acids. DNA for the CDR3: TGTGCCAGCAGAAGGGGTTATGGCTACACCTTC. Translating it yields CASRRGYGYTF.

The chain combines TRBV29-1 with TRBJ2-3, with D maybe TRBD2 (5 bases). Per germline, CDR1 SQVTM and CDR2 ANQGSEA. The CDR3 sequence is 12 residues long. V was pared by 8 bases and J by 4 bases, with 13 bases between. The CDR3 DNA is TGCAGCTTCGTTGTGCGGGCAGATACGCAGTATTTT. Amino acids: CSFVVRADTQYF.

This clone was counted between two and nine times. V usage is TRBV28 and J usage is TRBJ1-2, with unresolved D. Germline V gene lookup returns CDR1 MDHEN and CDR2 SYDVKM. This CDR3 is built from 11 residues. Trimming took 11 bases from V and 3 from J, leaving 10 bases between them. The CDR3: CAASTDYGYTF. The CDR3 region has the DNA TGTGCCGCCTCCACGGACTATGGCTACACCTTC.

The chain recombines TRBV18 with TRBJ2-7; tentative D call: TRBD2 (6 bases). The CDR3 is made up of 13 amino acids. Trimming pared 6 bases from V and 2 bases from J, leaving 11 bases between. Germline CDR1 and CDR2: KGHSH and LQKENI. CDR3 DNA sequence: TGTGCCAGCTCGGGACTTTCCACCTACGAGCAGTACTTC. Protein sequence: CASSGLSTYEQYF.

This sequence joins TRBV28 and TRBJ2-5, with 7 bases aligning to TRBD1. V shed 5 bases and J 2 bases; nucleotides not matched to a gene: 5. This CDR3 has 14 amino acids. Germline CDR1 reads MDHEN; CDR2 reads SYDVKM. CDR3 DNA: TGTGCCAGCAGTCGTCAACAGGGGCAAGAGACCCAGTACTTC. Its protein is CASSRQQGQETQYF.

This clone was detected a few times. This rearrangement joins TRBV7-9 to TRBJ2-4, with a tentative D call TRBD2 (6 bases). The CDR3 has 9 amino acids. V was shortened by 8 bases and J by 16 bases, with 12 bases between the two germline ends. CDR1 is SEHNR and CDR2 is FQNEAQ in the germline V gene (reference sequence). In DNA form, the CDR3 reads TGTGCCAGCTCGGGGGACGGTTACTTC. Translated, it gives CASSGDGYF.

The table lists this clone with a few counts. The CDR3 nucleotides read TGTGCCAGCAGCAACAGCGGGAGCTCCTACAATGAGCAGTTCTTC. Translating it yields CASSNSGSSYNEQFF. This sequence joins TRBV9 and TRBJ2-1; 8 bases align to TRBD2. The CDR3 extends over 15 amino acids. CDR1 and CDR2 from the germline V gene are SGDLS and YYNGEE. J was trimmed by 0 bases and V by 4 bases; bases with no gene match: 3.

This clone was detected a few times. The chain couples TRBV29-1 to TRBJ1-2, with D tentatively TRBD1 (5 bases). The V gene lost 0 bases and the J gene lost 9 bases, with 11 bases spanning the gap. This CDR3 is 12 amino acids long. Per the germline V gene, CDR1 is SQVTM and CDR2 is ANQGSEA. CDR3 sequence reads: CSVEEGLGSYTF. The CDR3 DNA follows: TGCAGCGTTGAAGAGGGGCTCGGTAGCTACACCTTC.

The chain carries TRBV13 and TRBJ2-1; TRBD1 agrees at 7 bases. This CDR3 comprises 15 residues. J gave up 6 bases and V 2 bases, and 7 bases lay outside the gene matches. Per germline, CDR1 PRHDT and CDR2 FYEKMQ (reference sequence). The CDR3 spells CASSLTWTGINEQFF. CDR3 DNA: TGTGCCAGCAGCTTAACCTGGACAGGTATCAATGAGCAGTTCTTC.

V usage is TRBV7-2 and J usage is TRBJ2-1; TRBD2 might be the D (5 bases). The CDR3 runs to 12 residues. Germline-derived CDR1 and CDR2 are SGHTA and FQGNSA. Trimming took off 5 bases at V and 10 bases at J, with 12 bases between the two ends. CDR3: CASSQDSAEQFF. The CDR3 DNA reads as TGTGCCAGCAGCCAGGACTCTGCGGAGCAGTTCTTC.

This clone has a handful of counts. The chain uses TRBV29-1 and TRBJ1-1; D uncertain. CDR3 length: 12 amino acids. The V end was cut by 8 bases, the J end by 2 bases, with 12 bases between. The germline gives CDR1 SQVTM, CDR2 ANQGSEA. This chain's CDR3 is CSIREGNTEAFF. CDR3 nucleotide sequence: TGCAGCATCCGGGAGGGAAACACTGAAGCTTTCTTT.

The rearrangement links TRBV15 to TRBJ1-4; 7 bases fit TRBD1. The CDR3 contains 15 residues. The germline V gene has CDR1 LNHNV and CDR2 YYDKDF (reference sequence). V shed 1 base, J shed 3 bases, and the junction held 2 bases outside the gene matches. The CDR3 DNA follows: TGTGCCACCAGCAGAGCCGGGACAGCTAATGAAAAACTGTTTTTT. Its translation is CATSRAGTANEKLFF.

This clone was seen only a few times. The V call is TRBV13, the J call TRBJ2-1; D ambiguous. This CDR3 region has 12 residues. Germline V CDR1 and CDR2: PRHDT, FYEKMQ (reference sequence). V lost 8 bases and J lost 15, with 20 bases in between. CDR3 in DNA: TGTGCCAGCTCCCCCCCTCTAGGCCCGCTGTTCTTC. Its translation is CASSPPLGPLFF.

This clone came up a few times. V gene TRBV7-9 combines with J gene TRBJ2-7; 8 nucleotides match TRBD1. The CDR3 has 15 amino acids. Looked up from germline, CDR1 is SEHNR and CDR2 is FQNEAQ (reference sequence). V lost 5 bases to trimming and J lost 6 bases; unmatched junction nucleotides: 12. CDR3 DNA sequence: TGTGCCAGCAGCACCCCGGGACAGGCTTCCAGCGAGCAGTACTTC. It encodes CASSTPGQASSEQYF. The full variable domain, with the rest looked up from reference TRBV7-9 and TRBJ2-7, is DTGVSQNPRHKITKRGQNVTFRCDPISEHNRLYWYRQTLGQGPEFLTYFQNEAQLEKSRLLSDRFSAERPKGSFSTLEIQRTEQGDSAMYLCASSTPGQASSEQYFGPGTRLTVT.

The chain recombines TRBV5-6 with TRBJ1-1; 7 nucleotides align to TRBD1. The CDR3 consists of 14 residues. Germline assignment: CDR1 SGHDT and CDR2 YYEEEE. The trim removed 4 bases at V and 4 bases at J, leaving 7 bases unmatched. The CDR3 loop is CASSLRTGSTEAFF. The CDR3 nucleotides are TGTGCCAGCAGCCTCCGGACAGGAAGCACTGAAGCTTTCTTT.

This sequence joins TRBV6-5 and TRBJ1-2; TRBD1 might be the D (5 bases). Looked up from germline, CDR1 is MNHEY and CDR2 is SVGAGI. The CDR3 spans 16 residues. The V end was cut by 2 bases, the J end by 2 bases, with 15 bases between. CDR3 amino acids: CASSYPPGDPNYGYTF. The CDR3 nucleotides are TGTGCCAGCAGTTACCCTCCGGGGGACCCCAACTATGGCTACACCTTC.

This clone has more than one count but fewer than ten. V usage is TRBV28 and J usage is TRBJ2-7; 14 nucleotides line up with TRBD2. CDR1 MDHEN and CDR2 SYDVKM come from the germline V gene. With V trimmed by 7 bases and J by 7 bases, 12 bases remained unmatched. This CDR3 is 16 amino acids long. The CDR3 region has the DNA TGTGCCAGCACCTATACCGGGACTAGCGGGAGAAAGGAGCAGTACTTC. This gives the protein CASTYTGTSGRKEQYF.

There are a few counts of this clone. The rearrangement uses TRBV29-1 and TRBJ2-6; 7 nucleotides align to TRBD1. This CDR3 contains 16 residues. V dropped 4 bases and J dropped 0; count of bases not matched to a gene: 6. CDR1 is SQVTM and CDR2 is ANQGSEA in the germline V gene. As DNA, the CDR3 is TGCAGCGTTGGCCCTGGGACAGTCTCTGGGGCCAACGTCCTGACTTTC. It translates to CSVGPGTVSGANVLTF.

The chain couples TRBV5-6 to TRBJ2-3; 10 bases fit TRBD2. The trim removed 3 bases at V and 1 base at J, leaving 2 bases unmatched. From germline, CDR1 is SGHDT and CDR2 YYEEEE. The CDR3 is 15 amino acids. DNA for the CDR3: TGTGCCAGCAGCTCCGGGACTAGCGGCACAGATACGCAGTATTTT. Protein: CASSSGTSGTDTQYF.

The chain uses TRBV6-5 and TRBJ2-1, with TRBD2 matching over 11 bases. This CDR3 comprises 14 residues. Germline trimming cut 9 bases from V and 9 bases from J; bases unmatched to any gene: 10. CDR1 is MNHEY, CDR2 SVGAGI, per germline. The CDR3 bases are TGTGCCAGTCGACTAGCGGGGCGTGGGTCTGAGCAGTTCTTC. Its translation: CASRLAGRGSEQFF.

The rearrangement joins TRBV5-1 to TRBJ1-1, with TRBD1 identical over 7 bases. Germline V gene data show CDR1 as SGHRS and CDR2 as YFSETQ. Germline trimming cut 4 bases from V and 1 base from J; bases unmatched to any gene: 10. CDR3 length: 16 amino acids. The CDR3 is CASSAPGGSRNTEAFF. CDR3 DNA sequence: TGCGCCAGCAGCGCTCCAGGGGGGTCACGGAACACTGAAGCTTTCTTT.